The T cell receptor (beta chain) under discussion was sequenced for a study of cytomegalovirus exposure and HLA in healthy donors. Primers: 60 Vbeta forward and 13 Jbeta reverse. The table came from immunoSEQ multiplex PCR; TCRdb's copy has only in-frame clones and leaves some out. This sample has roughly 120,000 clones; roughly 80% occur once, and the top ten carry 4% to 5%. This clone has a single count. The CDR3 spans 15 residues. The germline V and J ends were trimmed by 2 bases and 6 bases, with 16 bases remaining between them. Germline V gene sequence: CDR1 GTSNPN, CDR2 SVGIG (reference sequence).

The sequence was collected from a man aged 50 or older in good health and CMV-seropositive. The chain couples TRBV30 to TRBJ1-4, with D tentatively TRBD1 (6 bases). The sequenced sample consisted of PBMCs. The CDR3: CAWSRGGALDEKLFF. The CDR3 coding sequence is TGTGCCTGGAGTCGGGGGGGGGCTCTAGATGAAAAACTGTTTTTT.